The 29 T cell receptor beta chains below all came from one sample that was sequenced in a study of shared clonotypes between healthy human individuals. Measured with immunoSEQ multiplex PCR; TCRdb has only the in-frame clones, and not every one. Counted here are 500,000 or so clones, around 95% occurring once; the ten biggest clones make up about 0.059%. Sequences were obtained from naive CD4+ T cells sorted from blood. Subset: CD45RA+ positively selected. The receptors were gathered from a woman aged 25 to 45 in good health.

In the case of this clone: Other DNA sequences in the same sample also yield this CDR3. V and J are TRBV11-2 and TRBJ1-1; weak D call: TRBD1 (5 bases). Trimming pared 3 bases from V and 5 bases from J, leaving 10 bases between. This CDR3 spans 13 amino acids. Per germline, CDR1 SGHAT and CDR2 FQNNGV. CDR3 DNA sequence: TGTGCCAGCAGCTTGCAGGGTGGGACTGAAGCTTTCTTT. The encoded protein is CASSLQGGTEAFF. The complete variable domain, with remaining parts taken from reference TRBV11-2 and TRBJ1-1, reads EAGVAQSPRYKIIEKRQSVAFWCNPISGHATLYWYQQILGQGPKLLIQFQNNGVVDDSQLPKDRFSAERLKGVDSTLKIQPAKLEDSAVYLCASSLQGGTEAFFGQGTRLTVV.

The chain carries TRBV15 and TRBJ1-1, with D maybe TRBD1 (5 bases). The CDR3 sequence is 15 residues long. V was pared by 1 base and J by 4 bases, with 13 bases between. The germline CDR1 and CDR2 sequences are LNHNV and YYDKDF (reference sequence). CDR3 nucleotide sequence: TGTGCCACCAGCAGAGGCGGCAGGGATACCACTGAAGCTTTCTTT. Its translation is CATSRGGRDTTEAFF. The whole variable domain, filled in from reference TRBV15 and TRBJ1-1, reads DAMVIQNPRYQVTQFGKPVTLSCSQTLNHNVMYWYQQKSSQAPKLLFHYYDKDFNNEADTPDNFQSRRPNTSFCFLDIRSPGLGDTAMYLCATSRGGRDTTEAFFGQGTRLTVV.

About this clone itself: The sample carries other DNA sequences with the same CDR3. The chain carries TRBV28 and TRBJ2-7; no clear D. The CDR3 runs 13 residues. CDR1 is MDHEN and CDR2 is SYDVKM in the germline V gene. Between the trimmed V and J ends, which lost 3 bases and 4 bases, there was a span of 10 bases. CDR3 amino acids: CASSFSNSYEQYF. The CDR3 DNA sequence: TGTGCCAGCAGTTTCAGTAACTCTTACGAGCAGTACTTC.

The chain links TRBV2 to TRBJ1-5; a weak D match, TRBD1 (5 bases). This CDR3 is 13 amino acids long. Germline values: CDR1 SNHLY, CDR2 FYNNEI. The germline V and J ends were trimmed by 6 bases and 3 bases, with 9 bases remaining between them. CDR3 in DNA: TGTGCCAGCAGAGGGGACCTCAATCAGCCCCAGCATTTT. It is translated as CASRGDLNQPQHF. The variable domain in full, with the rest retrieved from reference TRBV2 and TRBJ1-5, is EPEVTQTPSHQVTQMGQEVILRCVPISNHLYFYWYRQILGQKVEFLVSFYNNEISEKSEIFDDQFSVERPDGSNFTLKIRSTKLEDSAMYFCASRGDLNQPQHFGDGTRLSIL.

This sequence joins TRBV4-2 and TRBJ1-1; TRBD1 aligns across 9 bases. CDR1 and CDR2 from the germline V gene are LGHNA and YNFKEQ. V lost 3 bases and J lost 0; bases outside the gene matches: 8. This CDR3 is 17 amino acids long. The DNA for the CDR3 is TGTGCCAGCAGCCAGGACCTACAGGGGGCTGTGAACACTGAAGCTTTCTTT. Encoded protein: CASSQDLQGAVNTEAFF.

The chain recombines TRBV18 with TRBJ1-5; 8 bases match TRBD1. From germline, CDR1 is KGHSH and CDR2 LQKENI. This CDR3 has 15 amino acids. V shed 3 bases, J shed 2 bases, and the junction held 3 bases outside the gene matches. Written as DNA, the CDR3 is TGTGCCAGCTCACCGTCGGACAGGGGCAATCAGCCCCAGCATTTT. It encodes CASSPSDRGNQPQHF.

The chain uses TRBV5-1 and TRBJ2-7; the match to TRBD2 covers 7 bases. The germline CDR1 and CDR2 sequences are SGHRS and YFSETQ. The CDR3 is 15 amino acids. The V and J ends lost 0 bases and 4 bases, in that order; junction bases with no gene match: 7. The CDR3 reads CASSLGGSSGYEQYF. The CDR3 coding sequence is TGCGCCAGCAGCTTGGGGGGCAGTAGCGGGTACGAGCAGTACTTC.

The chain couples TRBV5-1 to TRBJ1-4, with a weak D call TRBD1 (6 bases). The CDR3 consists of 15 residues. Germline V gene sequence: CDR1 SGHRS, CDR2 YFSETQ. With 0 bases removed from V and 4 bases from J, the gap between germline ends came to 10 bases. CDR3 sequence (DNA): TGCGCCAGCAGCTTGGGCACAGGGTATAATGAAAAACTGTTTTTT. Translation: CASSLGTGYNEKLFF.

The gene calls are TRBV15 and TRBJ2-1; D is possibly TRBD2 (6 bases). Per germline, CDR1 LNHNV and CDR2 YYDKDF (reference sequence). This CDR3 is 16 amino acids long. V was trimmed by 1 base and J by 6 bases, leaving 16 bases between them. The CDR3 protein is CATSRVQRALFNEQFF. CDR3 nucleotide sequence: TGTGCCACCAGCAGAGTCCAGCGGGCACTATTCAATGAGCAGTTCTTC.

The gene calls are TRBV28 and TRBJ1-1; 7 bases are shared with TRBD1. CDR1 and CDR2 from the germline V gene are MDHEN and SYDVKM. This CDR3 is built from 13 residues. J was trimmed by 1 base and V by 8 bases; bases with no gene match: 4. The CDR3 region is CASHRDRNTEAFF. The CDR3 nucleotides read TGTGCCAGCCACCGGGACAGGAACACTGAAGCTTTCTTT.

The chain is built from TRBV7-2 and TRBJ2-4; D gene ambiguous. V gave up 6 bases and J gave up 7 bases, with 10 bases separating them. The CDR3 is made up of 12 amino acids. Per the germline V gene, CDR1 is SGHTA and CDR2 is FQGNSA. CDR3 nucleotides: TGTGCCAGCAGTTCCCCCGGGAACATTCAGTACTTC. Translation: CASSSPGNIQYF.

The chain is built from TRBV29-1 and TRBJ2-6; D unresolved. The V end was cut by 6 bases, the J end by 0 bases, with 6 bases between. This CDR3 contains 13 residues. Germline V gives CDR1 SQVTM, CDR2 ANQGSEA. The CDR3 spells CSVGNSGANVLTF. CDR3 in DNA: TGCAGCGTCGGAAACTCTGGGGCCAACGTCCTGACTTTC.

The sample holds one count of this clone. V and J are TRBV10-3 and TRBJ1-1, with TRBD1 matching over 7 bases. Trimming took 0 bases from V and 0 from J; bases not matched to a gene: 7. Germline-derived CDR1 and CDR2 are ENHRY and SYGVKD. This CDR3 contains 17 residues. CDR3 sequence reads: CAISESSWDSLNTEAFF. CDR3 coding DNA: TGTGCCATCAGTGAGTCCAGCTGGGACAGCTTGAACACTGAAGCTTTCTTT.

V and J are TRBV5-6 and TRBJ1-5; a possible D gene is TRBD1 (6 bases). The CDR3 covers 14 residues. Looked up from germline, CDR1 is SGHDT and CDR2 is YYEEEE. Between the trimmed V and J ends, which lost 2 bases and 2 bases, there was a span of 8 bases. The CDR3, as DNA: TGTGCCAGCAGCTTACAGGGAGGCAATCAGCCCCAGCATTTT. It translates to CASSLQGGNQPQHF.

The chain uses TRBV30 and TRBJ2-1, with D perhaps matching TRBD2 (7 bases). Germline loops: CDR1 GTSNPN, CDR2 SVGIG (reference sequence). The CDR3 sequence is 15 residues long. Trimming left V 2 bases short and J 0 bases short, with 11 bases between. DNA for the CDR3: TGTGCCTGGAGTAGGGGGACTACCTCCTACAATGAGCAGTTCTTC. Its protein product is CAWSRGTTSYNEQFF.

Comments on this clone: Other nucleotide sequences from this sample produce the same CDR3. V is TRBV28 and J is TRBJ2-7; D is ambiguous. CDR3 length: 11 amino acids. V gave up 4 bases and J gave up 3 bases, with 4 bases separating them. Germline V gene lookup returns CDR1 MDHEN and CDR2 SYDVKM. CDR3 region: CASSSLYEQYF. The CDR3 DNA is TGTGCCAGCAGTTCCCTCTACGAGCAGTACTTC.

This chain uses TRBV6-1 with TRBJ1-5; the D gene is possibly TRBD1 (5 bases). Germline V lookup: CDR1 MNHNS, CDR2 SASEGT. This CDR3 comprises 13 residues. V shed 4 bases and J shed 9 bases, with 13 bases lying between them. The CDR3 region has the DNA TGTGCCAGCAGTGGGGGGGTTCGTCGGCCCCAGCATTTT. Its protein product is CASSGGVRRPQHF.

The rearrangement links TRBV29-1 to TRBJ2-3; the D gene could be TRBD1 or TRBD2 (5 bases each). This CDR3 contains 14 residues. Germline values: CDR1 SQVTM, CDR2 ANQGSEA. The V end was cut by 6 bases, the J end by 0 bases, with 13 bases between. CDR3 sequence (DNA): TGCAGCGTAAGAGGGGAGTTGAGCACAGATACGCAGTATTTT. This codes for CSVRGELSTDTQYF.

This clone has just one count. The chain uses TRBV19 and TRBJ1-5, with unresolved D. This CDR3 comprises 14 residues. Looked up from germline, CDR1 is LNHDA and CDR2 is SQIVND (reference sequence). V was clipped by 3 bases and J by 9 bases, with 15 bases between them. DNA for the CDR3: TGTGCCAGTAGTATTGGTACACCTCTGCCGCCCCAGCATTTT. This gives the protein CASSIGTPLPPQHF.

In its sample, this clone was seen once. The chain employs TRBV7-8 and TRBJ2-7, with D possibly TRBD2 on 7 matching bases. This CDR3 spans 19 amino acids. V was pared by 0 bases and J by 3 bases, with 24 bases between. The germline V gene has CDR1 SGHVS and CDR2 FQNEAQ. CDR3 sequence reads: CASSLARWGGGRGFYEQYF. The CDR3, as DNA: TGTGCCAGCAGCTTAGCCCGTTGGGGGGGCGGGAGAGGCTTCTACGAGCAGTACTTC. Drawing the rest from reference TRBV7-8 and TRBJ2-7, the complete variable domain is GAGVSQSPRYKVAKRGQDVALRCDPISGHVSLFWYQQALGQGPEFLTYFQNEAQLDKSGLPSDRFFAERPEGSVSTLKIQRTQQEDSAVYLCASSLARWGGGRGFYEQYFGPGTRLTVT.

CDR3 region: CASRARRDRVTDTQYF. The CDR3 coding sequence is TGTGCCAGCAGAGCTAGACGGGACAGGGTCACAGATACGCAGTATTTT. This chain connects TRBV2 to TRBJ2-3; 9 bases are shared with TRBD1. Trimming at V came to 6 bases and at J to 2 bases, leaving 9 bases not matched to a gene. Germline V gene data show CDR1 as SNHLY and CDR2 as FYNNEI. The CDR3 loop spans 16 amino acids.

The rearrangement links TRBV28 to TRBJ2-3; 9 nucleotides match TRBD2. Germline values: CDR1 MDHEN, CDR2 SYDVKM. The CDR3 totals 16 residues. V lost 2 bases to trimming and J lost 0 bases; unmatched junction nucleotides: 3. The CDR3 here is CASSLPSGASTDTQYF. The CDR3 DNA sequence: TGTGCCAGCAGTTTACCTAGCGGGGCTAGCACAGATACGCAGTATTTT. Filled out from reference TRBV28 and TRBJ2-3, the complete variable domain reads DVKVTQSSRYLVKRTGEKVFLECVQDMDHENMFWYRQDPGLGLRLIYFSYDVKMKEKGDIPEGYSVSREKKERFSLILESASTNQTSMYLCASSLPSGASTDTQYFGPGTRLTVL.

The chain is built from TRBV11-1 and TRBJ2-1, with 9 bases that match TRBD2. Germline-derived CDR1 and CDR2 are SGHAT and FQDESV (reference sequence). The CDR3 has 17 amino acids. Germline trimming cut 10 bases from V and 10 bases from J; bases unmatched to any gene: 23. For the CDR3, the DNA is TGTGCCACACAGCCGAGGGTAGGGACTAGCTCGACGGGGGAGCAGTTCTTC. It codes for CATQPRVGTSSTGEQFF.

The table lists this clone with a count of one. The CDR3 loop reads CASRQDQGIDKNIQYF. In DNA, the CDR3 is TGTGCCAGCAGACAAGACCAGGGGATCGACAAAAACATTCAGTACTTC. The rearrangement uses TRBV28 and TRBJ2-4, with a tentative D call TRBD1 (6 bases). CDR1 and CDR2 (germline): MDHEN, SYDVKM. The CDR3 is made up of 16 amino acids. V gave up 6 bases and J gave up 3 bases, with 18 bases separating them.

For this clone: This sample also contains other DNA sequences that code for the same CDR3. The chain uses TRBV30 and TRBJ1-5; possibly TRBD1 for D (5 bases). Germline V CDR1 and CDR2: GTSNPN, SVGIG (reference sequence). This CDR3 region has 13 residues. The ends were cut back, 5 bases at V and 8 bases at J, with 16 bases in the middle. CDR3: CAWSDSLGKPQHF. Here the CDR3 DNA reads TGTGCCTGGTCTGACAGCCTGGGGAAGCCCCAGCATTTT.

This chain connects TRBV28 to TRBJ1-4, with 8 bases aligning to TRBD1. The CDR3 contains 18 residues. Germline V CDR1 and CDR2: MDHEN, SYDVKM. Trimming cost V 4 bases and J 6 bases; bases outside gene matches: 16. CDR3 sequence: CASSSHRGKVLVYEKLFF. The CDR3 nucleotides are TGTGCCAGCAGTTCTCACAGGGGGAAAGTTTTGGTATATGAAAAACTGTTTTTT.

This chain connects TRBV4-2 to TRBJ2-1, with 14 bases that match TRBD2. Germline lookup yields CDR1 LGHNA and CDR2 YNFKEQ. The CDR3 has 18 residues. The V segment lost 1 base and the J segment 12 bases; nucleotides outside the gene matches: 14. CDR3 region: CASSQGPGLAGVMIVQFF. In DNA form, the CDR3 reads TGTGCCAGCAGCCAAGGCCCGGGACTAGCGGGAGTAATGATTGTGCAGTTCTTC.

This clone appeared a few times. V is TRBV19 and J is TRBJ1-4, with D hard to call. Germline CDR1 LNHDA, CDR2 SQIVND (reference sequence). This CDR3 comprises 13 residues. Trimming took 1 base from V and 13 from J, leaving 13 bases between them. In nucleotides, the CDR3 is TGTGCCAGTAGTATAGTAGGCGCCCCCCTACTGTTTTTT. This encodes CASSIVGAPLLFF.

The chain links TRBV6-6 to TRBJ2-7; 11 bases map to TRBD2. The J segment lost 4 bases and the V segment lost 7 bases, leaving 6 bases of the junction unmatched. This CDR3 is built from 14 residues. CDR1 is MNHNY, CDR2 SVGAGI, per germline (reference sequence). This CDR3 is CASNVAGGGYEQYF. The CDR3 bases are TGTGCCAGCAACGTAGCGGGAGGGGGATACGAGCAGTACTTC.